This TCR beta chain was retrieved from a study of chemoradiotherapy in HPV16-positive cancers. Assay used: immunoSEQ multiplex PCR; TCRdb lists only in-frame clones, some missing. In the table there are approximately 12,000 clones, around 68% of which are singletons. Germline V CDR1 and CDR2: MDHEN, SYDVKM. The CDR3 runs 18 residues. Deletions cut 3 bases from V and 1 base from J, with 16 bases between. This TCR was sampled from a human donor with HPV-associated anogenital cancer. This material was obtained from a patient who underwent chemoradiotherapy. This chain uses TRBV28 with TRBJ1-6; D perhaps matches TRBD1 (5 bases). CDR3 protein: CASSFGGNKASYNSPLHF. The CDR3 DNA follows: TGTGCCAGCAGTTTTGGGGGAAACAAGGCGTCCTATAATTCACCCCTCCACTTT. The full variable domain, in which reference TRBV28 and TRBJ1-6 provide the parts outside the CDR3, is DVKVTQSSRYLVKRTGEKVFLECVQDMDHENMFWYRQDPGLGLRLIYFSYDVKMKEKGDIPEGYSVSREKKERFSLILESASTNQTSMYLCASSFGGNKASYNSPLHFGNGTRLTVT.